What follows describes a single T cell receptor (beta chain). The data originate from a study of OX40 agonist ivuxolimab in advanced cancers. Data came from immunoSEQ multiplex PCR; TCRdb stores just in-frame clones and leaves some out. The sample has about 60,000 clones, around 86% seen once. This CDR3 is built from 13 residues. Germline loops: CDR1 SQVTM, CDR2 ANQGSEA. The trim removed 6 bases at V and 5 bases at J, leaving 9 bases unmatched. The sample here was CD4+ or CD8+ T cells sorted from blood, taken in a trial of the OX40 agonist ivuxolimab. The sequence was collected from an adult with an advanced solid tumor such as melanoma, head and neck, liver or kidney cancer. The genes are TRBV29-1 and TRBJ2-7; 8 bases are shared with TRBD1. As DNA, the CDR3 is TGCAGCGTAGGGACAGGTCTTTTCCACGAGCAGTACTTC. This gives the protein CSVGTGLFHEQYF.